These 10 T cell receptor beta chains came from one sample sequenced in a study of cytomegalovirus exposure and HLA in healthy donors. The PCR made use of 60 Vbeta and 13 Jbeta primers. Clones were read by immunoSEQ multiplex PCR, and TCRdb kept only the in-frame ones, dropping some. The sample consists of just under 95,000 clones, roughly 80% of them appearing once. The sample comprised PBMCs. These receptors were collected from a human donor in good health.

This clone was seen only once. V usage is TRBV5-1 and J usage is TRBJ2-5; possible D gene TRBD1, 6 bases. The CDR3 is 15 amino acids. V dropped 1 base and J dropped 5 bases, with 15 bases sitting between them. CDR1 and CDR2 from the germline V gene are SGHRS and YFSETQ. CDR3 sequence (DNA): TGCGCCAGCAGCTTGATGGGACACCCCCAGGAGACCCAGTACTTC. As protein: CASSLMGHPQETQYF.

The genes are TRBV21-1 and TRBJ2-7; the table's D call, TRBD1, has no DNA check behind it. TRBV21-1 is labeled a pseudogene. The CDR3 extends over 13 amino acids. CDR3 region: CASIRDRAYEQYF. CDR3 coding DNA: TGTGCCAGCATCCGAGACAGGGCCTACGAGCAGTACTTC.

In DNA form, the CDR3 reads TGTGCCAGCCGCAGCTGGACAGCTTTCTACGAGCAGTACTTC. Translation: CASRSWTAFYEQYF. The chain uses TRBV28 and TRBJ2-7; D might be TRBD1 (6 bases). Germline CDR1 is MDHEN and CDR2 is SYDVKM. The CDR3 is made up of 14 amino acids. Trimming shortened V by 8 bases and J by 3 bases, and 17 bases separated the two germline ends. Full variable domain (remainder filled in from reference TRBV28 and TRBJ2-7): DVKVTQSSRYLVKRTGEKVFLECVQDMDHENMFWYRQDPGLGLRLIYFSYDVKMKEKGDIPEGYSVSREKKERFSLILESASTNQTSMYLCASRSWTAFYEQYFGPGTRLTVT.

The chain recombines TRBV5-4 with TRBJ1-1; maybe TRBD1 (5 bases). Deletions cut 5 bases from V and 1 base from J, with 15 bases between. Germline-derived CDR1 and CDR2 are SGHNT and YYREEE (reference sequence). The CDR3 contains 15 residues. As DNA, the CDR3 is TGTGCCAGCAGACCCGACCTTCAGGGGAACACTGAAGCTTTCTTT. The encoded protein is CASRPDLQGNTEAFF.

The chain couples TRBV5-1 to TRBJ2-7; D is perhaps TRBD2 (7 bases). This CDR3 has 14 residues. Looked up from germline, CDR1 is SGHRS and CDR2 is YFSETQ. Trimming stripped 4 bases from V and 4 bases from J, with 15 bases between. CDR3 nucleotides: TGCGCCAGCAGCCCGTCCGGGGGGCAATACGAGCAGTACTTC. Translation gives CASSPSGGQYEQYF.

CDR3 nucleotide sequence: TGTGCCAGTAGTGAGACCCTAGCGGGGGGGAACAATGAGCAGTTCTTC. Translation gives CASSETLAGGNNEQFF. The rearrangement uses TRBV19 and TRBJ2-1, with 12 bases aligning to TRBD2. J lost 5 bases, V lost 5 bases, and 7 bases had no gene match. The CDR3 sequence is 16 residues long. Germline V CDR1 and CDR2: LNHDA, SQIVND (reference sequence).

This clone was recorded a few times. Other DNA sequences of this sample code for an identical CDR3. The genes are TRBV5-1 and TRBJ2-7; 9 bases agree with TRBD2. The CDR3 totals 14 residues. CDR1 and CDR2 (germline): SGHRS, YFSETQ. With V trimmed by 4 bases and J by 4 bases, 6 bases remained unmatched. The CDR3 protein is CASSPGTSSYEQYF. The CDR3, as DNA: TGCGCCAGCAGCCCCGGGACTAGCAGTTACGAGCAGTACTTC.

V usage is TRBV27 and J usage is TRBJ2-7; 9 positions match TRBD1. The CDR3 is 14 residues long. Germline V lookup: CDR1 MNHEY, CDR2 SMNVEV (reference sequence). J gave up 6 bases and V 7 bases, and 10 bases lay outside the gene matches. The CDR3 region is CASTSTGGIGEQYF. For the CDR3, the DNA is TGTGCCAGCACCTCGACAGGGGGTATCGGCGAGCAGTACTTC.

In this sample, this clone turned up once. The chain is built from TRBV6-6 and TRBJ1-2; unclear D gene. Germline-derived CDR1 and CDR2 are MNHNY and SVGAGI (reference sequence). V lost 0 bases and J 6 bases, leaving 8 bases between the germline ends. This CDR3 has 13 amino acids. The CDR3 spells CASSYSERDGYTF. The CDR3 nucleotides are TGTGCCAGCAGTTACTCAGAGAGGGATGGCTACACCTTC.

This sequence joins TRBV7-3 and TRBJ2-5; TRBD2 matches 9 bases. From germline, CDR1 is SGHTA and CDR2 FQGTGA. The ends lost 4 bases at V and 5 bases at J; junction bases unmatched: 11. The CDR3 extends over 16 amino acids. DNA of the CDR3: TGTGCCAGCAGCTCGCCCCCGCGGGAGGGAAGGGAGACCCAGTACTTC. Translating gives CASSSPPREGRETQYF.